This TCR beta chain was captured in a study of beta chain features in type 1 diabetes. Sequenced material consisted of expressed TCRB transcripts (all of the isolated RNA was reverse transcribed). Data came from immunoSEQ multiplex PCR; TCRdb stores just in-frame clones and leaves some out. The table shows about 260,000 clones, with more than 65% occurring only once. This clone was seen only a few times. No antigen is known for it. The sample carries other DNA sequences with the same CDR3. General observations from the study: Fewer junction insertions and more nucleotide deletions appeared in type 1 diabetes patients.

This CDR3 is 12 amino acids long. After removal of 4 bases from V and 2 bases from J, the junction contained 0 bases not matched to a gene. Germline assignment: CDR1 SGHRS and CDR2 YFSETQ. Sequenced: naive CD4+ T cells from blood. The rearrangement links TRBV5-1 to TRBJ2-7; 7 bases are a match to TRBD1. The TCR was taken from a man aged 30-40 years in good health. DNA of the CDR3: TGCGCCAGCAGCCAGGGGGCCTACGAGCAGTACTTC. It is translated as CASSQGAYEQYF.